A selection of T cell receptor beta chains follows, all from one sample in a study of blood T cell repertoires in COVID-19. The table came from immunoSEQ multiplex PCR; TCRdb's copy has only in-frame clones and leaves some out. The table records 80,000 to 100,000 clones, more than 75% of them present only once. The sample consisted of peripheral blood. The origin of the receptors is a human donor in a cohort sampled during active COVID-19. Each CDR3 is given with its conserved first and last residue. A D gene is named only where the DNA matches it firmly. Only part of the rows carry a size: once, few, many, or a class if the clone is expanded.

clone size | D gene | J gene | V gene | CDR3 DNA | CDR3 protein
NA | NA | TRBJ2-1 | TRBV6-2/TRBV6-3 | TGTGCCAGCAGTACACGATTGGTCAATGAGCAGTTCTTC | CASSTRLVNEQFF
NA | NA | TRBJ1-5 | TRBV28 | TGTGCCAGCCAGGGCCGCAATCAGCCCCAGCATTTT | CASQGRNQPQHF
NA | NA | TRBJ2-3 | TRBV5-1 | TGCGCCAGCAGCTCTGCAGGGGCTTTAGGCACAGATACGCAGTATTTT | CASSSAGALGTDTQYF
NA | TRBD1 | TRBJ2-3 | TRBV7-9 | TGTGCCAGCAGCTTAGCGGACAGGGTAATCACAGATACGCAGTATTTT | CASSLADRVITDTQYF
NA | NA | TRBJ1-1 | TRBV10-3 | TGTGCCATCAGTGATGATCCAGGGACTACTGAAGCTTTCTTT | CAISDDPGTTEAFF
NA | TRBD1 | TRBJ1-1 | TRBV6-5 | TGTGCCAGCAGTTACACAGGGGGCGCGGCTGAAGCTTTCTTT | CASSYTGGAAEAFF
NA | NA | TRBJ1-6 | TRBV6-5 | TGTGCCAGCAGTTACAGTACTGGTTCACCCCTCCACTTT | CASSYSTGSPLHF
NA | TRBD1 | TRBJ2-7 | TRBV4-1 | TGCGCCAGCAGCCAAGCCGGACAGGGAATGTACGAGCAGTACTTC | CASSQAGQGMYEQYF
NA | TRBD1 | TRBJ2-4 | TRBV29-1 | TGCAGCGCCGTTACAGGGGGCCGGGACATTCAGTACTTC | CSAVTGGRDIQYF
NA | TRBD1 | TRBJ1-1 | TRBV19 | TGTGCCAGTAGGAGGGGACAGTCGAACACTGAAGCTTTCTTT | CASRRGQSNTEAFF
few | NA | TRBJ1-5 | TRBV28 | TGTGCCAGCAAAATGACAGACTATCAGCCCCAGCATTTT | CASKMTDYQPQHF
NA | TRBD2 | TRBJ2-2 | TRBV5-4 | TGTGCCAGCAGCGGACCTGGGGGGGAGGGCCTCACCGGGGAGCTGTTTTTT | CASSGPGGEGLTGELFF
NA | NA | TRBJ2-5 | TRBV5-1 | TGCGCCAGCCTGCGAGCCCCCGGGGAGACCCAGTACTTC | CASLRAPGETQYF
NA | NA | TRBJ2-3 | TRBV2 | TGTGCCAGCAGTGAAATGACAAATACGCAGTATTTT | CASSEMTNTQYF
NA | NA | TRBJ2-2 | TRBV19 | TGTGCCAGTAGTACGAGAGGCACGAACACCGGGGAGCTGTTTTTT | CASSTRGTNTGELFF
few | TRBD2 | TRBJ2-1 | TRBV5-8 | TGTGCCAGCGCGGAGACTAGCGGGAAATTCTACAATGAGCAGTTCTTC | CASAETSGKFYNEQFF
once | NA | TRBJ2-2 | TRBV5-4 | TGTGCCAGCAGCCCCCCAGGGGCCGGGGAGCTGTTTTTT | CASSPPGAGELFF
NA | TRBD2 | TRBJ2-7 | TRBV11-3 | TGTGCCAGCAGCCCGACTAGCGGGAGCCACGAGCAGTACTTC | CASSPTSGSHEQYF
once | NA | TRBJ2-3 | TRBV4-1 | TGCGCCAGCAGCCAAGAAGGGGCGTACACAGATACGCAGTATTTT | CASSQEGAYTDTQYF
NA | TRBD1 | TRBJ1-2 | TRBV4-3 | TGCGCCAGCAGCCAAGAAAGGGGGCTTGGCTACACCTTC | CASSQERGLGYTF
NA | NA | TRBJ2-7 | TRBV4-3 | TGCGCCAGCAGCCAAGATCAGGGACTCTACGAGCAGTACTTC | CASSQDQGLYEQYF
NA | NA | TRBJ2-5 | TRBV7-8 | TGTGCCAGCAGCCTGCTAGCGTCGGGGGAGACCCAGTACTTC | CASSLLASGETQYF
NA | NA | TRBJ1-1 | TRBV6-6 | TGTGCCAGCAGTCCCCCTTCCCCCAGAGCTTTCTTT | CASSPPSPRAFF
NA | NA | TRBJ1-1 | TRBV27 | TGTGCCAGCAAACAGAACACTGAAGCTTTCTTT | CASKQNTEAFF
NA | NA | TRBJ1-1 | TRBV5-1 | TGCGCCAGCAGCTTCCGACAGGTGAACACTGAAGCTTTCTTT | CASSFRQVNTEAFF
NA | NA | TRBJ1-2 | TRBV28 | TGTGCCAGCAGTACGGGTCTCATCTATGGCTACACCTTC | CASSTGLIYGYTF
NA | NA | TRBJ2-5 | TRBV10-3 | TGTGCCATCAGTAAAGACAAGGAAGAGACCCAGTACTTC | CAISKDKEETQYF
NA | TRBD2 | TRBJ2-1 | TRBV19 | TGTGCCAGTAGTAGAACTAGCGGGAGGAATGAGCAGTTCTTC | CASSRTSGRNEQFF
NA | NA | TRBJ2-1 | TRBV11-1 | TGTGCCAGCAGCTTAGGGGGCCGGGCTGAGGATGAGCAGTTCTTC | CASSLGGRAEDEQFF
NA | NA | TRBJ1-1 | TRBV19 | TGTGCCAGTAGAAAGCGAGAGAACACTGAAGCTTTCTTT | CASRKRENTEAFF
NA | TRBD1 | TRBJ2-7 | TRBV7-8 | TGTGCCAGCAGCTTAATGGGACAGGGGGGGTACGAGCAGTACTTC | CASSLMGQGGYEQYF
NA | TRBD1 | TRBJ1-2 | TRBV6-5 | TGTGCCAGCAGGCCGGGACAGGGGGCCTATGGCTACACCTTC | CASRPGQGAYGYTF
NA | NA | TRBJ1-5 | TRBV4-1 | TGCGCCAGCAGCCTCCTCGGTGAGGGTATAGGGCAGCCCCAGCATTTT | CASSLLGEGIGQPQHF
NA | TRBD1 | TRBJ1-2 | TRBV6-6 | TGTGCCAGCAGTTACCCGAGGAGGACAGGGGTTGGCTACACCTTC | CASSYPRRTGVGYTF
NA | NA | TRBJ2-2 | TRBV5-6 | TGTGCCAGCAGCTTGATCCACAGGGAAAGTGGGGAGCTGTTTTTT | CASSLIHRESGELFF
NA | TRBD1 | TRBJ2-7 | TRBV5-5 | TGTGCCAGCAGCTCCGGGACAGGGTCCTACGAGCAGTACTTC | CASSSGTGSYEQYF